Listed below are T cell receptor beta chains from one sample, sequenced in a study of metastatic and nonmetastatic thyroid tumors. TCRdb reanalyzed the PCR reads with MiXCR. The sample carries some 10,000 clones, 20% to 30% recorded once. What was sequenced was tumor tissue. Every receptor here comes from a female donor with papillary thyroid cancer or a benign thyroid nodule (not recorded which). Some clones in this sample may be carry-over from other donors' samples. CDR3s include the opening cysteine and the closing phenylalanine or tryptophan. Each record gives: D gene, V gene, J gene, clone size, CDR3 protein, CDR3 DNA. D genes are given only for firm matches. Clone size is given for some rows only: seen once, a few or many times, or a class if the clone is expanded.

D: TRBD2; V: TRBV20-1; J: TRBJ2-1; size: NA; CDR3: CSARVTSGSYNEQFF; DNA: TGCAGTGCTAGAGTGACTAGCGGGAGTTACAATGAGCAGTTCTTC
D: TRBD2; V: TRBV9; J: TRBJ2-7; size: few; CDR3: CASSGAKGGSYEQYF; DNA: TGTGCCAGCAGCGGTGCCAAGGGCGGGAGTTACGAGCAGTACTTC
D: TRBD1; V: TRBV6-1; J: TRBJ2-2; size: few; CDR3: CASRQYRGGTGELFF; DNA: TGTGCCAGCAGGCAATACAGGGGTGGCACCGGGGAGCTGTTTTTT
D: NA; V: TRBV6-1; J: TRBJ1-3; size: few; CDR3: CASRPRDGGDTIYF; DNA: TGTGCCAGCAGACCCCGGGATGGGGGAGACACCATATATTTT
D: NA; V: TRBV20-1; J: TRBJ1-1; size: medium-sized; CDR3: CSASIQTTQAFF; DNA: TGCAGTGCTAGTATACAGACCACTCAAGCTTTCTTT
D: NA; V: TRBV5-1; J: TRBJ2-7; size: NA; CDR3: CASSLGMVAGLSEQYF; DNA: TGCGCCAGCAGCTTGGGGATGGTTGCGGGACTCTCGGAGCAGTACTTC
D: NA; V: TRBV19; J: TRBJ2-7; size: few; CDR3: CASSMGDIDYEQYF; DNA: TGTGCCAGTAGTATGGGGGACATCGACTACGAGCAGTACTTC
D: TRBD1; V: TRBV20-1; J: TRBJ1-6; size: once; CDR3: CSAQSGTGDNSPLHF; DNA: TGCAGTGCTCAATCCGGGACAGGCGATAATTCACCCCTCCACTTT
D: NA; V: TRBV10-3; J: TRBJ2-3; size: NA; CDR3: CAISVTSRNTQYF; DNA: TGTGCCATCAGTGTTACATCTAGGAACACGCAGTATTTT
D: NA; V: TRBV12-3/TRBV12-4; J: TRBJ2-4; size: NA; CDR3: CASSPREEAKSIQYF; DNA: TGTGCCAGCAGCCCCCGGGAAGAAGCAAAAAGCATTCAGTACTTC
D: NA; V: TRBV6-1; J: TRBJ2-1; size: NA; CDR3: CASSEGNYSEQFF; DNA: TGTGCCAGCAGTGAGGGGAACTACAGTGAGCAGTTCTTC
D: NA; V: TRBV19; J: TRBJ2-3; size: NA; CDR3: CASSIGTGLGDTQYF; DNA: TGTGCCAGTAGTATAGGTACTGGACTGGGAGATACGCAGTATTTT
D: NA; V: TRBV7-6; J: TRBJ2-7; size: NA; CDR3: CASSLGGSVYEQYF; DNA: TGTGCCAGCAGCTTAGGGGGAAGTGTCTACGAGCAGTACTTC
D: NA; V: TRBV2; J: TRBJ2-2; size: medium-sized; CDR3: CASGAAGRSGELFF; DNA: TGTGCCAGCGGCGCCGCCGGACGTTCGGGGGAGCTGTTTTTT
D: NA; V: TRBV5-1; J: TRBJ2-7; size: NA; CDR3: CASSWDSHEQYF; DNA: TGCGCCAGCAGCTGGGATAGTCACGAGCAGTACTTC
D: NA; V: TRBV6-2/TRBV6-3; J: TRBJ1-2; size: few; CDR3: CASSYFPGADGYTF; DNA: TGTGCCAGCAGTTACTTCCCGGGGGCGGATGGCTACACCTTC
D: NA; V: TRBV27; J: TRBJ1-4; size: few; CDR3: CASSPEVATNEKLFF; DNA: TGTGCCAGCAGCCCGGAGGTTGCAACTAATGAAAAACTGTTTTTT
D: TRBD1; V: TRBV4-1; J: TRBJ1-5; size: many; CDR3: CASSHSTGVQPQHF; DNA: TGCGCCAGCAGCCATTCAACAGGGGTTCAGCCCCAGCATTTT
D: NA; V: TRBV2; J: TRBJ2-2; size: NA; CDR3: CASSPPGWNTGELFF; DNA: TGTGCCAGCAGCCCCCCTGGGTGGAACACCGGGGAGCTGTTTTTT
D: TRBD2; V: TRBV7-2; J: TRBJ2-1; size: medium-sized; CDR3: CASSVASGRANSYNEQFF; DNA: TGTGCCAGCAGCGTCGCTAGCGGGAGGGCCAACTCCTACAATGAGCAGTTCTTC
D: NA; V: TRBV5-1; J: TRBJ1-2; size: NA; CDR3: CASSFDHPNYGYTF; DNA: TGCGCCAGCAGTTTCGACCACCCTAACTATGGCTACACCTTC
D: NA; V: TRBV27; J: TRBJ1-6; size: few; CDR3: CASSFERRSNSPLHF; DNA: TGTGCCAGCAGTTTCGAACGCAGGTCAAATTCACCCCTCCACTTT
D: TRBD2; V: TRBV6-1; J: TRBJ2-1; size: NA; CDR3: CASSHQTSGINEQFF; DNA: TGTGCCAGCAGCCATCAGACTAGCGGGATCAATGAGCAGTTCTTC
D: NA; V: TRBV4-1; J: TRBJ1-5; size: NA; CDR3: CASSQPVQGRNQPQHF; DNA: TGCGCCAGCAGCCAACCCGTACAGGGACGCAATCAGCCCCAGCATTTT
D: NA; V: TRBV6-6; J: TRBJ2-7; size: NA; CDR3: CASSYGGTDISYEQYF; DNA: TGTGCCAGCAGTTACGGAGGGACGGATATCTCCTACGAGCAGTACTTC
D: NA; V: TRBV7-2; J: TRBJ2-7; size: NA; CDR3: CASSLALSGRDEQYF; DNA: TGTGCCAGCAGCTTAGCTCTCTCCGGTCGGGACGAGCAGTACTTC
D: NA; V: TRBV2; J: TRBJ2-7; size: few; CDR3: CASVVGHEQYF; DNA: TGTGCCAGCGTGGTGGGGCACGAGCAGTACTTC
D: NA; V: TRBV2; J: TRBJ2-7; size: NA; CDR3: CASSAETWAYEQYF; DNA: TGTGCCAGCAGTGCCGAGACATGGGCTTACGAGCAGTACTTC
D: NA; V: TRBV11-2; J: TRBJ2-3; size: NA; CDR3: CASSLDLETDTQYF; DNA: TGTGCCAGCAGCTTAGATTTGGAGACAGATACGCAGTATTTT
D: NA; V: TRBV10-2; J: TRBJ1-1; size: many; CDR3: CASSGSEKDEAFF; DNA: TGCGCCAGCAGTGGAAGCGAGAAGGATGAAGCTTTCTTT
D: NA; V: TRBV5-1; J: TRBJ1-1; size: NA; CDR3: CASSLAGGEVSNTEAFF; DNA: TGCGCCAGCAGCTTGGCCGGCGGAGAGGTGTCTAACACTGAAGCTTTCTTT